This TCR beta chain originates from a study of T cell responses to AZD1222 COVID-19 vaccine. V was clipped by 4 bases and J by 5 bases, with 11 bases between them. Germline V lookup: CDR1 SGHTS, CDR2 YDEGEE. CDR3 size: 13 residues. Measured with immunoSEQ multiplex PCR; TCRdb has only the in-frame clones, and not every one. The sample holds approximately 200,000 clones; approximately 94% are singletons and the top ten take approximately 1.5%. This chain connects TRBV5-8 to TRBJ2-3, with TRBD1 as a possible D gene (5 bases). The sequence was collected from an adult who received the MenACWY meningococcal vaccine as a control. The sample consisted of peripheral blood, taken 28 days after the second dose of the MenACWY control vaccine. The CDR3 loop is CASSLSGIDTQYF. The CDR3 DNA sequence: TGTGCCAGCAGCCTCTCAGGGATAGATACGCAGTATTTT. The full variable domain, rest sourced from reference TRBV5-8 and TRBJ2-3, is EAGVTQSPTHLIKTRGQQATLRCSPISGHTSVYWYQQALGLGLQFLLWYDEGEERNRGNFPPRFSGRQFPNYSSELNVNALELEDSALYLCASSLSGIDTQYFGPGTRLTVL.